One and the same sample provided the 25 T cell receptor beta chains below, sequenced in a study of T cell repertoires in cytomegalovirus infection. TCRdb reprocessed the reads via MiXCR and lists one record per CDR3 protein. This repertoire shows approximately 1,000,000 distinct CDR3 sequences, less than 40% found once; its top ten account for over 11%. Antigen specificity for these receptors is unknown. This sample comprised cultured CD8+ T cells from PBMCs, obtained from culture after CMV antigen stimulation. These receptors all stem from a human donor in good health (CMV status not recorded). Some clones in this sample may be carry-over from other donors' samples.

This clonotype came up many times. The rearrangement links TRBV7-8 to TRBJ2-7; a possible D gene is TRBD1 (6 bases). The V gene lost 5 bases and the J gene lost 1 base, with 12 bases spanning the gap. The CDR3 totals 14 residues. The germline V gene encodes CDR1 SGHVS and CDR2 FQNEAQ. CDR3 nucleotides: TGTGCCAGCAGCCTATACAGGGAATCCTACGAGCAGTACGTC. It codes for CASSLYRESYEQYV.

A remark on this clonotype: A much larger clone differs from this one at a single base, so this may be a read error. CDR3 sequence reads: CASSLVGFDYEQYV. CDR3 DNA sequence: TGTGCCAGCAGCTTAGTAGGGTTCGACTACGAGCAGTACGTC. The V call is TRBV7-8, the J call TRBJ2-7; D uncertain. V lost 1 base to trimming and J lost 3 bases, with 10 bases between them. Looked up from germline, CDR1 is SGHVS and CDR2 is FQNEAQ. The CDR3 has 14 amino acids.

A note on this clonotype: A much larger clone differs from this one at a single base, so this may be a read error. The chain is built from TRBV7-2 and TRBJ2-1, with 10 bases fitting TRBD2. Trimming cost V 5 bases and J 5 bases; bases outside gene matches: 15. Germline V CDR1 and CDR2: SGHTA, FQGNSA. This CDR3 is built from 18 residues. The CDR3 DNA sequence: TGTGCCAGCAGCATAACCAGCGGGGGGGCCTTCCGGGACAATGAGCAGTTCTTC. Translation gives CASSITSGGAFRDNEQFF.

V gene TRBV18 combines with J gene TRBJ1-6; tentatively, D is TRBD1 (5 bases). Germline V gene sequence: CDR1 KGHSH, CDR2 LQKENI. This CDR3 comprises 15 residues. The V end lost 0 bases, the J end lost 9 bases, and 12 bases lay between the germline ends. This CDR3 is CASSPPPGLISPLHF. CDR3 DNA sequence: TGTGCCAGCTCACCACCACCGGGACTGATTTCACCCCTCCACTTT.

This clonotype was seen more than once but under ten times. The gene calls are TRBV7-9 and TRBJ2-7; D may be TRBD2 (5 bases). Germline CDR1 SEHNR, CDR2 FQNEAQ (reference sequence). The CDR3 is made up of 14 amino acids. V dropped 5 bases and J dropped 2 bases, with 13 bases sitting between them. The CDR3: CASSPKGRTYEQYF. The CDR3, as DNA: TGTGCCAGCAGCCCCAAAGGGAGAACCTACGAGCAGTACTTC.

This clonotype was counted between two and nine times. This chain uses TRBV10-3 with TRBJ1-6, with unresolved D. The CDR3 extends over 16 amino acids. V was trimmed by 5 bases and J by 5 bases, leaving 16 bases between them. Germline values: CDR1 ENHRY, CDR2 SYGVKD. In DNA, the CDR3 is TGTGCCATCAGTCACACCTTAGGGAGGGATAATTCACCCCTCCACTTT. This sequence encodes CAISHTLGRDNSPLHF.

In this sample, this clonotype turned up many times. This chain links TRBV4-1 with TRBJ2-5; no clear D gene. V lost 0 bases and J lost 5, with 4 bases in between. From germline, CDR1 is MGHRA and CDR2 YSYEKL. The CDR3 contains 12 residues. The CDR3 reads CASSQDKETQYF. In DNA form, the CDR3 reads TGCGCCAGCAGCCAAGATAAGGAGACCCAGTACTTC.

The chain joins TRBV5-1 to TRBJ2-5; 7 nucleotides agree with TRBD2. Germline CDR1 is SGHRS and CDR2 is YFSETQ. Unmatched junction bases numbered 7, after V lost 0 bases and J lost 2 bases. There are 16 residues in the CDR3. Here the CDR3 reads CASSLAGGRGQETQYF. The CDR3 DNA is TGCGCCAGCAGCTTGGCCGGTGGGAGGGGACAAGAGACCCAGTACTTC.

As concerns this clonotype: Since a much larger clone is just one base distant, this may be a read error. The CDR3 here is CASSLDLPLGDRTTDTQYF. The CDR3 DNA is TGTGCCAGCAGCTTAGATTTACCCTTAGGGGACAGGACCACAGATACGCAGTATTTT. The rearrangement uses TRBV7-2 and TRBJ2-3, with 8 bases that match TRBD1. J gave up 2 bases and V 1 base, and 14 bases lay outside the gene matches. The CDR3 is made up of 19 amino acids. CDR1 and CDR2 (germline): SGHTA, FQGNSA.

The chain recombines TRBV5-1 with TRBJ2-7, with D possibly TRBD2 on 6 matching bases. The CDR3 has 14 residues. V dropped 6 bases and J dropped 5 bases, with 18 bases sitting between them. CDR1 and CDR2 from the germline V gene are SGHRS and YFSETQ. CDR3 amino acids: CASTSEASDHEQYF. The CDR3 nucleotides are TGCGCCAGCACCTCTGAGGCTAGCGACCACGAGCAGTACTTC.

The chain employs TRBV4-1 and TRBJ2-3, with 11 bases fitting TRBD2. Unmatched junction bases numbered 3, after V lost 2 bases and J lost 2 bases. CDR1 and CDR2 (germline): MGHRA, YSYEKL. The CDR3 is 16 amino acids. The CDR3 region has the DNA TGCGCCAGCAGCCAACTACTAGCGGGGGCCACAGATACGCAGTATTTT. It encodes CASSQLLAGATDTQYF.

The chain recombines TRBV4-1 with TRBJ2-2, with D hard to call. Germline V lookup: CDR1 MGHRA, CDR2 YSYEKL. This CDR3 is built from 15 residues. The germline V and J ends were trimmed by 1 base and 1 base, with 7 bases remaining between them. The CDR3 DNA reads as TGCGCCAGCAGCCAAGCGCTAGGGAACACCGGGGAGCTGTTTTTT. Translated: CASSQALGNTGELFF.

The chain joins TRBV6-5 to TRBJ2-7, with a tentative D call TRBD2 (6 bases). The CDR3 is 12 amino acids. Germline V lookup: CDR1 MNHEY, CDR2 SVGAGI. V lost 0 bases and J 7 bases, leaving 7 bases between the germline ends. The DNA of the CDR3 is TGTGCCAGCAGTTACTCAGGGAGGGAGCAGTACTTC. Translating gives CASSYSGREQYF.

The CDR3 sequence: CASTLSVVTGELFF. The CDR3 nucleotides read TGTGCCAGTACCCTGTCCGTGGTTACCGGGGAGCTGTTTTTT. The rearrangement uses TRBV19 and TRBJ2-2; D is unresolved. This CDR3 has 14 residues. Germline CDR1 is LNHDA and CDR2 is SQIVND (reference sequence). Trimming took off 7 bases at V and 5 bases at J, with 14 bases between the two ends.

This clonotype was observed a handful of times. The V and J genes are TRBV14 and TRBJ1-6; possibly TRBD1 for D (5 bases). The CDR3 is made up of 16 amino acids. Trimming took 4 bases from V and 7 from J, leaving 17 bases between them. From germline, CDR1 is SGHDN and CDR2 FVKESK. In DNA, the CDR3 is TGTGCCAGCAGCCGCGTGGGCGTAGGGACCAATTCACCCCTCCACTTT. Its protein is CASSRVGVGTNSPLHF.

The chain uses TRBV3-1 and TRBJ2-7, with D perhaps matching TRBD2 (5 bases). CDR3 length: 13 residues. The ends were cut back, 5 bases at V and 9 bases at J, with 17 bases in the middle. Germline lookup yields CDR1 LGHDT and CDR2 YNNKEL (reference sequence). CDR3 bases: TGTGCCAGCAGCTCTACCGGGGTAGACGGGCAGTACTTC. Amino acid sequence: CASSSTGVDGQYF.

This clonotype was picked up a small number of times. The chain recombines TRBV11-3 with TRBJ2-7; D is unresolved. CDR3 length: 13 amino acids. V gave up 3 bases and J gave up 4 bases, with 10 bases separating them. Per the germline V gene, CDR1 is SGHNT and CDR2 is YENEEA. CDR3 nucleotides: TGTGCCAGCAGCTTCAAACAGACATACGAGCAGTACTTC. It codes for CASSFKQTYEQYF.

In this sample, this clonotype turned up many times. The CDR3 region has the DNA TGTGCCAGCAGTTCTAGATCCGGGACAGGGAACACAGATACGCAGTATTTT. Amino acids: CASSSRSGTGNTDTQYF. The genes are TRBV6-1 and TRBJ2-3; 9 nucleotides align to TRBD1. Per germline, CDR1 MNHNS and CDR2 SASEGT. V lost 5 bases to trimming and J lost 2 bases; unmatched junction nucleotides: 11. The CDR3 covers 17 residues.

This clonotype was found many times. The V call is TRBV12-3 or TRBV12-4, the J call TRBJ2-3; the D call may be TRBD1 or TRBD2 (5 bases each). Between the trimmed V and J ends, which lost 3 bases and 1 base, there was a span of 17 bases. The CDR3 is 17 residues long. DNA of the CDR3: TGTGCCAGCAGTTTTCGGAGGAGAAGGGGAGGCACAGATACGCAGTATTTT. Protein product: CASSFRRRRGGTDTQYF.

Only a few counts were recorded for this clonotype. This chain uses TRBV14 with TRBJ2-1; 8 bases fit TRBD2. With V trimmed by 0 bases and J by 3 bases, 7 bases remained unmatched. This CDR3 comprises 17 residues. Looked up from germline, CDR1 is SGHDN and CDR2 is FVKESK. The CDR3 loop is CASSQDLGGGYYNEQFF. CDR3 coding DNA: TGTGCCAGCAGCCAAGATCTTGGCGGGGGGTACTACAATGAGCAGTTCTTC.

Concerning this clonotype: A read error may explain this, as a much larger clone is one base away. The V gene is TRBV7-6, the J gene TRBJ2-1, with D unclear. CDR3 length: 15 residues. Germline lookup yields CDR1 SGHVS and CDR2 FNYEAQ. The CDR3 sequence is CVSTPSRSSYNEQFF. The CDR3 region has the DNA TGTGTCAGCACCCCGTCTAGGAGCTCCTACAATGAGCAGTTCTTC. Full variable domain (rest looked up from reference TRBV7-6 and TRBJ2-1): GAGVSQSPRYKVTKRGQDVALRCDPISGHVSLYWYRQALGQGPEFLTYFNYEAQQDKSGLPNDRFSAERPEGSISTLTIQRTEQRDSAMYRCVSTPSRSSYNEQFFGPGTRLTVL.

This clonotype came up a few times. The chain uses TRBV7-9 and TRBJ2-4, with D possibly matching TRBD2 (7 bases). This CDR3 is built from 18 residues. Trimming cost V 2 bases and J 0 bases, with 17 bases left between them. CDR1 is SEHNR and CDR2 is FQNEAQ in the germline V gene (reference sequence). The CDR3 nucleotides read TGTGCCAGCAGCTTAAAGGGGGGGGAGAAGGAAGCCAAAAACATTCAGTACTTC. The encoded protein is CASSLKGGEKEAKNIQYF.

This clonotype was counted ten times or more. CDR3 in DNA: TGTGCCAGCAGTCCGGCGGACGGTAAAGAGACCCAGTACTTC. It codes for CASSPADGKETQYF. The chain uses TRBV12-3 or TRBV12-4 and TRBJ2-5; D is ambiguous. This CDR3 spans 14 amino acids. V was trimmed by 5 bases and J by 3 bases, leaving 13 bases between them.

At least ten counts were recorded for this clonotype. This chain connects TRBV27 to TRBJ2-2, with D uncertain. Germline CDR1 reads MNHEY; CDR2 reads SMNVEV (reference sequence). The CDR3 covers 13 residues. Trimming removed 0 bases from V and 5 bases from J, with 4 bases in between. The CDR3 loop reads CASSLSRTGELFF. Here the CDR3 DNA reads TGTGCCAGCAGTTTATCAAGGACCGGGGAGCTGTTTTTT.

This clonotype occurred a few times. The chain is built from TRBV5-4 and TRBJ1-2; D possibly corresponds to TRBD1 (5 bases). The length of the CDR3 is 14 residues. Looked up from germline, CDR1 is SGHNT and CDR2 is YYREEE (reference sequence). V shed 2 bases and J shed 2 bases, with 10 bases lying between them. In DNA form, the CDR3 reads TGTGCCAGCAGCTTTGAGGGGCGGAACTATGGCTACACCTTC. Translation gives CASSFEGRNYGYTF.